What follows are 24 T cell receptor beta chains derived from one specimen sequenced in a study of Ad26.COV2.S vaccination and SARS-CoV-2 variants. Treatment given: roughly 18 received Ad26.COV2.S at low or high dose, single or two shots; 5 received placebo; per-sample allocation not given. Sample collection was performed on day 63 after the first vaccine or placebo injection. Method: immunoSEQ multiplex PCR; TCRdb's copy keeps in-frame clones and lacks some. There are about 350,000 clones in the sample; more than 75% occur only once, and around 3.3% lies in the top ten. The sequenced sample was peripheral blood, obtained in a trial of Ad26.COV2.S vaccine versus placebo. These receptor sequences come from a person between 18 and 65 years old who received the Ad26.COV2.S COVID-19 vaccine or a placebo.

The CDR3 loop is CASSLTGSTEAFF. The CDR3 DNA sequence: TGTGCCAGCAGCCTGACAGGGAGCACTGAAGCTTTCTTT. The chain joins TRBV5-4 to TRBJ1-1, with 7 bases matching TRBD1. J lost 4 bases, V lost 4 bases, and 4 bases had no gene match. The CDR3 runs to 13 residues. Germline V gene sequence: CDR1 SGHNT, CDR2 YYREEE (reference sequence).

The V and J genes are TRBV6-2 or TRBV6-3 and TRBJ1-1, with TRBD1 identical over 8 bases. Germline V lookup: CDR1 MNHEY, CDR2 SVGEGT. This CDR3 contains 13 residues. V dropped 6 bases and J dropped 7; count of bases not matched to a gene: 7. Written as DNA, the CDR3 is TGTGCCAGCAGGCCTACAGGGGGATTTGAAGCTTTCTTT. Its translation: CASRPTGGFEAFF.

The chain links TRBV19 to TRBJ1-3; possible D gene TRBD1, 5 bases. CDR1 is LNHDA, CDR2 SQIVND, per germline (reference sequence). The CDR3 totals 18 residues. Between the trimmed V and J ends, which lost 4 bases and 4 bases, there was a span of 23 bases. DNA for the CDR3: TGTGCCAGTAGTACACTCCGGCCATGGGGCTCAACGGGAAACACCATATATTTT. Amino acid sequence: CASSTLRPWGSTGNTIYF.

This clone was recorded only once. This rearrangement joins TRBV10-3 to TRBJ1-2, with 7 nucleotides matching TRBD1. The CDR3 runs to 15 residues. Trimming took 2 bases from V and 3 from J; bases not matched to a gene: 6. From germline, CDR1 is ENHRY and CDR2 SYGVKD. DNA for the CDR3: TGTGCCATCAGTGAGAGGCAGGGGGTGGACTATGGCTACACCTTC. Translated: CAISERQGVDYGYTF.

The chain is built from TRBV5-5 and TRBJ2-5; 9 positions agree with TRBD1. Germline V gives CDR1 SGHKS, CDR2 YYEKEE (reference sequence). This CDR3 is built from 16 residues. V shed 4 bases, J shed 5 bases, and the junction held 12 bases outside the gene matches. CDR3 in DNA: TGTGCCAGCAGCCCGGAGGGGACAGGGCCTGGGGAGACCCAGTACTTC. Translated: CASSPEGTGPGETQYF.

V usage is TRBV19 and J usage is TRBJ2-1, with 9 bases that match TRBD1. The CDR3 is 16 amino acids. V gave up 5 bases and J gave up 4 bases; unmatched junction bases: 9. Per germline, CDR1 LNHDA and CDR2 SQIVND (reference sequence). CDR3 bases: TGTGCCAGTAGTCCCCGGGGACAGGGCCTTTACAATGAGCAGTTCTTC. This translates into CASSPRGQGLYNEQFF. Drawing the rest from reference TRBV19 and TRBJ2-1, the complete variable domain is DGGITQSPKYLFRKEGQNVTLSCEQNLNHDAMYWYRQDPGQGLRLIYYSQIVNDFQKGDIAEGYSVSREKKESFPLTVTSAQKNPTAFYLCASSPRGQGLYNEQFFGPGTRLTVL.

Notes on this clone: No DNA is shown, since the ends of the CDR3 on it are uncertain; the CDR3 is the one TCRdb lists. The chain joins TRBV10-2 to TRBJ2-7. Germline CDR1 is WSHSY and CDR2 is SAAADI. Including both end residues, the CDR3 is 13 amino acids long. Here the CDR3 reads CASFGNGSYEQYF.

The chain uses TRBV3-1 (or the pseudogene TRBV3-2) and TRBJ2-1; 10 bases fit TRBD1. Trimming removed 3 bases from V and 11 bases from J; junction bases left unmatched: 4. This CDR3 contains 13 residues. The V gene's germline CDR1 is LGHDT and CDR2 YNNKEL (reference sequence). CDR3 DNA sequence: TGTGCCAGCAGCCAGGGGACAGGGGCCCAGCAGTTCTTC. Its translation: CASSQGTGAQQFF.

Notes on this clone: Distinct nucleotide sequences in the sample also encode this CDR3. The rearrangement joins TRBV6-5 to TRBJ1-1; D unresolved. The CDR3 is 11 amino acids. Per germline, CDR1 MNHEY and CDR2 SVGAGI. V was clipped by 2 bases and J by 8 bases, with 6 bases between them. The CDR3 bases are TGTGCCAGCAGTTACGGAGCGGAAGCTTTCTTT. Translated: CASSYGAEAFF.

The rearrangement uses TRBV3-1 (or the pseudogene TRBV3-2) and TRBJ2-5; D remains ambiguous. CDR1 and CDR2 from the germline V gene are LGHDT and YNNKEL (reference sequence). The CDR3 consists of 13 residues. V was pared by 4 bases and J by 5 bases, with 11 bases between. DNA for the CDR3: TGTGCCAGCAGCCGGGGTCTGGGTGAGACCCAGTACTTC. Its protein is CASSRGLGETQYF.

This clone occurred a few times. The rearrangement joins TRBV18 to TRBJ2-2; no clear D gene. The CDR3 extends over 15 amino acids. The germline V gene encodes CDR1 KGHSH and CDR2 LQKENI. V was trimmed by 0 bases and J by 4 bases, leaving 9 bases between them. The CDR3 loop reads CASSPPARITGELFF. The CDR3 nucleotides read TGTGCCAGCTCACCACCTGCGCGGATCACCGGGGAGCTGTTTTTT.

CDR3 sequence (DNA): TGCGCCAGCAGCCAAGATATAGGGACTAGCGGGATAAATGAGCAGTTCTTC. Amino acid sequence: CASSQDIGTSGINEQFF. This rearrangement joins TRBV4-3 to TRBJ2-1; 13 nucleotides agree with TRBD2. The V and J ends lost 0 bases and 7 bases, in that order; junction bases with no gene match: 6. Looked up from germline, CDR1 is LGHNA and CDR2 is YSLEER. This CDR3 is 17 amino acids long.

This chain uses TRBV5-4 with TRBJ1-6; 9 nucleotides line up with TRBD1. Germline assignment: CDR1 SGHNT and CDR2 YYREEE (reference sequence). The CDR3 has 16 amino acids. The junction had 8 bases not matched to a gene; V was cut back by 0 bases and J by 10 bases. DNA of the CDR3: TGTGCCAGCAGCTTGGTTGGGACAGGGATCCTCTCACCCCTCCACTTT. This codes for CASSLVGTGILSPLHF.

The chain joins TRBV19 to TRBJ2-5, with D tentatively TRBD1 or TRBD2 (5 bases each). V was shortened by 5 bases and J by 5 bases, with 24 bases between the two germline ends. This CDR3 region has 17 residues. Germline lookup yields CDR1 LNHDA and CDR2 SQIVND (reference sequence). The CDR3 is CASSLDSGALGLETQYF. The CDR3, as DNA: TGTGCCAGTAGTCTTGATTCCGGGGCCCTAGGATTGGAGACCCAGTACTTC.

The chain joins TRBV15 to TRBJ2-5, with D perhaps TRBD2 (6 bases). From germline, CDR1 is LNHNV and CDR2 YYDKDF (reference sequence). Trimming pared 2 bases from V and 5 bases from J, leaving 9 bases between. This CDR3 has 13 residues. The CDR3 DNA reads as TGTGCCACCAGCAGACGACTAGGGGAGACCCAGTACTTC. As protein: CATSRRLGETQYF.

This rearrangement joins TRBV5-1 to TRBJ1-6; TRBD1 matches 7 bases. This CDR3 contains 14 residues. CDR1 SGHRS and CDR2 YFSETQ come from the germline V gene. Losses at the gene ends were 5 bases for V and 5 bases for J; bases not matched to a gene: 4. The CDR3 protein is CASRQTGNNSPLHF. In nucleotides, the CDR3 is TGCGCCAGCAGGCAGACAGGGAATAATTCACCCCTCCACTTT.

This chain uses TRBV7-6 with TRBJ2-7, with a possible D match to TRBD2 (5 bases). V lost 5 bases, J lost 5 bases, and 13 bases lay in between. The CDR3 has 13 residues. Germline-derived CDR1 and CDR2 are SGHVS and FNYEAQ. CDR3 region: CASSASGSHEQYF. In DNA form, the CDR3 reads TGTGCCAGCAGCGCATCGGGGTCCCACGAGCAGTACTTC.

The chain joins TRBV2 to TRBJ1-2; weak D call: TRBD1 (5 bases). Germline V gives CDR1 SNHLY, CDR2 FYNNEI. The CDR3 contains 14 residues. With 4 bases removed from V and 4 bases from J, the gap between germline ends came to 13 bases. The CDR3 region is CASSAIFGAYGYTF. The CDR3 DNA sequence: TGTGCCAGCAGTGCGATTTTTGGGGCCTATGGCTACACCTTC.

The chain has TRBV4-3 and TRBJ1-1; the D is unclear. V was trimmed by 4 bases and J by 1 base, leaving 13 bases between them. Per germline, CDR1 LGHNA and CDR2 YSLEER. The CDR3 sequence is 15 residues long. The CDR3 nucleotides read TGCGCCAGCAGCCCCTTTGGGGTCCCGAACACTGAAGCTTTCTTT. As protein: CASSPFGVPNTEAFF.

This clone was found many times. The rearrangement joins TRBV27 to TRBJ2-7; D gene ambiguous. Trimming pared 0 bases from V and 4 bases from J, leaving 10 bases between. Germline V gene sequence: CDR1 MNHEY, CDR2 SMNVEV (reference sequence). The CDR3 is made up of 14 amino acids. This CDR3 reads CASSLSSQRYEQYF. The CDR3 nucleotides read TGTGCCAGCAGTTTATCCTCCCAGCGATACGAGCAGTACTTC.

V is TRBV20-1 and J is TRBJ1-1; 7 bases match TRBD1. The CDR3 runs to 13 residues. V was clipped by 3 bases and J by 5 bases; unmatched bases: 6. Germline values: CDR1 DFQATT, CDR2 SNEGSKA (reference sequence). The chain's CDR3 is CSASKGAVTEAFF. DNA of the CDR3: TGCAGTGCTAGTAAGGGGGCAGTGACTGAAGCTTTCTTT.

This rearrangement joins TRBV10-1 to TRBJ2-1; weak D call: TRBD2 (5 bases). With 0 bases removed from V and 7 bases from J, the gap between germline ends came to 16 bases. CDR3 length equals 16 residues. Per the germline V gene, CDR1 is WNHNN and CDR2 is SYGVQD (reference sequence). This chain's CDR3 is CASSESWLVGVNEQFF. The CDR3 nucleotides are TGCGCCAGCAGTGAGTCGTGGTTAGTGGGAGTAAATGAGCAGTTCTTC.

The genes are TRBV7-2 and TRBJ2-7, with 11 bases identical to TRBD2. Germline V gene data show CDR1 as SGHTA and CDR2 as FQGNSA. The CDR3 contains 14 residues. After removal of 5 bases from V and 9 bases from J, the junction contained 9 bases not matched to a gene. In nucleotides, the CDR3 is TGTGCCAGCAGCATTAGCGGGAGGGCCTCGCGGCAGTACTTC. Translation: CASSISGRASRQYF.

This clone was seen repeatedly, ten times or more. V and J are TRBV11-2 and TRBJ1-2; unclear D gene. The germline V and J ends were trimmed by 4 bases and 0 bases, with 15 bases remaining between them. CDR1 is SGHAT, CDR2 FQNNGV, per germline. CDR3 length: 16 residues. CDR3 protein: CASSSLRGGSNYGYTF. The CDR3 DNA reads TGTGCCAGCAGCTCCCTCCGCGGCGGATCTAACTATGGCTACACCTTC.